Listed below are T cell receptor beta chains from one sample, sequenced in a study of cytomegalovirus exposure and HLA in healthy donors. Sequencing used immunoSEQ multiplex PCR; TCRdb keeps in-frame clones, though not all of them. Altogether some 150,000 clones are present, around three quarters being singletons, with the ten largest covering about 2.1%. The sample was PBMCs. These receptors were obtained from a woman in her 30s in good health and CMV-seropositive. CDR3s include the opening cysteine and the closing phenylalanine or tryptophan. A D gene is named only where the DNA matches it firmly. Some rows have no size entry. The others give once, few or many, or a class for an expanded clone.

CDR3aa: CASSPWGRPMNTEAFF
CDR3nt: TGTGCCAGCAGTCCGTGGGGCAGGCCAATGAACACTGAAGCTTTCTTT
j_gene: TRBJ1-1
abundance: -
d_gene: -
v_gene: TRBV27

CDR3aa: CASSKYRDCGPFTGELFF
CDR3nt: TGTGCCAGCAGCAAGTATCGAGATTGTGGGCCATTCACCGGGGAGCTGTTTTTT
j_gene: TRBJ2-2
abundance: -
d_gene: -
v_gene: TRBV21-1

CDR3aa: CASSPGNYEQYF
CDR3nt: TGTGCCAGCTCGCCGGGGAACTACGAGCAGTACTTC
j_gene: TRBJ2-7
abundance: -
d_gene: -
v_gene: TRBV18

CDR3aa: CASSPQGTYYEQYF
CDR3nt: TGTGCCAGCTCACCCCAGGGCACTTACTACGAGCAGTACTTC
j_gene: TRBJ2-7
abundance: few
d_gene: -
v_gene: TRBV18

CDR3aa: CASSQPGAGNSPLHF
CDR3nt: TGTGCCAGCAGCCAACCTGGGGCAGGCAATTCACCCCTCCACTTT
j_gene: TRBJ1-6
abundance: few
d_gene: -
v_gene: TRBV14

CDR3aa: CASRERNYGYTF
CDR3nt: TGTGCCAGCAGAGAGAGAAACTATGGCTACACCTTC
j_gene: TRBJ1-2
abundance: -
d_gene: -
v_gene: TRBV2

CDR3aa: CASSQPGVGGQPQHF
CDR3nt: TGTGCCAGCAGTCAACCGGGGGTAGGTGGTCAGCCCCAGCATTTT
j_gene: TRBJ1-5
abundance: -
d_gene: -
v_gene: TRBV2

CDR3aa: CASSFFDGTGNSASFPLHF
CDR3nt: TGTGCCAGCAGCTTCTTCGACGGGACAGGCAACTCGGCTTCCTTTCCCCTCCACTTT
j_gene: TRBJ1-6
abundance: -
d_gene: TRBD1
v_gene: TRBV5-5

CDR3aa: CASSLGQGIYGYTF
CDR3nt: TGCGCCAGCAGCTTGGGACAGGGAATCTATGGCTACACCTTC
j_gene: TRBJ1-2
abundance: -
d_gene: TRBD1
v_gene: TRBV5-1

CDR3aa: CASSNTRTGDTEAFF
CDR3nt: TGTGCCAGCAGCAATACCCGGACAGGGGACACTGAAGCTTTCTTT
j_gene: TRBJ1-1
abundance: once
d_gene: TRBD1
v_gene: TRBV7-9

CDR3aa: CASSQALGQGSEQYF
CDR3nt: TGTGCCAGCAGCCAAGCCCTTGGACAGGGGAGCGAGCAGTACTTC
j_gene: TRBJ2-7
abundance: -
d_gene: TRBD1
v_gene: TRBV14

CDR3aa: CASSLLNIYEQYF
CDR3nt: TGTGCCAGCAGCTTATTGAACATCTACGAGCAGTACTTC
j_gene: TRBJ2-7
abundance: -
d_gene: -
v_gene: TRBV7-2

CDR3aa: CASNDRIQETQYF
CDR3nt: TGCGCCAGCAACGACAGGATACAAGAGACCCAGTACTTC
j_gene: TRBJ2-5
abundance: -
d_gene: -
v_gene: TRBV5-1

CDR3aa: CASRPDSRGELFF
CDR3nt: TGTGCCAGCAGACCCGACAGTCGGGGGGAGCTGTTTTTT
j_gene: TRBJ2-2
abundance: -
d_gene: -
v_gene: TRBV6-6

CDR3aa: CSVLKGPGLAGNEQFF
CDR3nt: TGCAGCGTTTTAAAGGGACCGGGACTAGCGGGGAATGAGCAGTTCTTC
j_gene: TRBJ2-1
abundance: -
d_gene: TRBD2
v_gene: TRBV29-1

CDR3aa: CASSPGTGDYEQYF
CDR3nt: TGTGCCAGCTCACCCGGGACAGGGGATTACGAGCAGTACTTC
j_gene: TRBJ2-7
abundance: -
d_gene: TRBD1
v_gene: TRBV18

CDR3aa: CASSQGSGALSYEQYF
CDR3nt: TGTGCCAGCAGCCAAGGTAGCGGGGCGCTCTCCTACGAGCAGTACTTC
j_gene: TRBJ2-7
abundance: -
d_gene: TRBD2
v_gene: TRBV5-6

CDR3aa: CASRTTGGGTEAFF
CDR3nt: TGTGCCAGCAGAACCACGGGGGGTGGGACTGAAGCTTTCTTT
j_gene: TRBJ1-1
abundance: -
d_gene: -
v_gene: TRBV5-4

CDR3aa: CASSQGRQGGGYTF
CDR3nt: TGCGCCAGCAGCCAAGGGCGCCAGGGCGGTGGCTACACCTTC
j_gene: TRBJ1-2
abundance: -
d_gene: -
v_gene: TRBV4-3

CDR3aa: CASSLEGVSGYTF
CDR3nt: TGCGCCAGCAGCTTGGAGGGAGTTTCTGGCTACACCTTC
j_gene: TRBJ1-2
abundance: -
d_gene: -
v_gene: TRBV5-1

CDR3aa: CASREGQLNTEAFF
CDR3nt: TGCGCCAGCCGTGAAGGACAGTTGAACACTGAAGCTTTCTTT
j_gene: TRBJ1-1
abundance: -
d_gene: -
v_gene: TRBV5-1

CDR3aa: CASSRYTGSSYNEQFF
CDR3nt: TGTGCCAGTAGTCGATATACAGGCAGCTCCTACAATGAGCAGTTCTTC
j_gene: TRBJ2-1
abundance: -
d_gene: -
v_gene: TRBV19

CDR3aa: CASSPQGVPTNEKLFF
CDR3nt: TGCGCCAGCAGCCCACAAGGAGTGCCAACTAATGAAAAACTGTTTTTT
j_gene: TRBJ1-4
abundance: -
d_gene: -
v_gene: TRBV4-1

CDR3aa: CASSARGLAGYQETQYF
CDR3nt: TGTGCCAGCAGCGCCAGGGGACTAGCGGGGTACCAAGAGACCCAGTACTTC
j_gene: TRBJ2-5
abundance: -
d_gene: TRBD2
v_gene: TRBV9

CDR3aa: CASSLQGELPRAFF
CDR3nt: TGTGCCAGCAGTCTTCAGGGGGAACTCCCTAGAGCTTTCTTT
j_gene: TRBJ1-1
abundance: -
d_gene: TRBD1
v_gene: TRBV28

CDR3aa: CASSFGQGDFHEQYF
CDR3nt: TGTGCCAGCAGCTTTGGACAGGGGGACTTCCACGAGCAGTACTTC
j_gene: TRBJ2-7
abundance: -
d_gene: TRBD1
v_gene: TRBV7-2

CDR3aa: CASSPGQGTEAFF
CDR3nt: TGTGCCAGCAGTCCGGGACAGGGGACTGAAGCTTTCTTT
j_gene: TRBJ1-1
abundance: few
d_gene: TRBD1
v_gene: TRBV28

CDR3aa: CASSDATTGIKGGYTF
CDR3nt: TGTGCCAGCAGCGACGCCACTACAGGGATTAAAGGTGGCTACACCTTC
j_gene: TRBJ1-2
abundance: -
d_gene: -
v_gene: TRBV2

CDR3aa: CASSGTGTAFTQYF
CDR3nt: TGTGCCAGCAGCGGGACAGGGACGGCATTTACGCAGTATTTT
j_gene: TRBJ2-3
abundance: -
d_gene: TRBD1
v_gene: TRBV6-5

CDR3aa: CASSDINRVTGELFF
CDR3nt: TGTGCCAGCAGTGACATAAACAGGGTCACCGGGGAGCTGTTTTTT
j_gene: TRBJ2-2
abundance: -
d_gene: -
v_gene: TRBV2

CDR3aa: CASRPTIEGGTEQYF
CDR3nt: TGCGCCAGCAGACCTACGATTGAGGGGGGGACCGAGCAGTACTTC
j_gene: TRBJ2-7
abundance: -
d_gene: -
v_gene: TRBV5-1

CDR3aa: CASSPTGLTSYEQYF
CDR3nt: TGCGCCAGCAGCCCAACGGGACTCACCTCCTACGAGCAGTACTTC
j_gene: TRBJ2-7
abundance: -
d_gene: -
v_gene: TRBV5-1

CDR3aa: CASTWDRSYGYTF
CDR3nt: TGTGCCAGCACCTGGGACAGGTCCTATGGCTACACCTTC
j_gene: TRBJ1-2
abundance: few
d_gene: TRBD1
v_gene: TRBV27

CDR3aa: CASSVDSWGRGGYTF
CDR3nt: TGTGCCAGCAGCGTAGATTCATGGGGGCGCGGGGGCTACACCTTC
j_gene: TRBJ1-2
abundance: -
d_gene: -
v_gene: TRBV9

CDR3aa: CASSPRDSYEQYF
CDR3nt: TGTGCCAGCTCACCCAGGGACAGCTACGAGCAGTACTTC
j_gene: TRBJ2-7
abundance: -
d_gene: TRBD1
v_gene: TRBV18

CDR3aa: CASSEERARLSVYNEQFF
CDR3nt: TGTGCCAGCAGTGAAGAGAGGGCCCGACTCTCCGTCTACAATGAGCAGTTCTTC
j_gene: TRBJ2-1
abundance: -
d_gene: -
v_gene: TRBV2

CDR3aa: CASTQGLSGNTIYF
CDR3nt: TGTGCCAGCACTCAGGGCCTTTCTGGAAACACCATATATTTT
j_gene: TRBJ1-3
abundance: -
d_gene: -
v_gene: TRBV6-5

CDR3aa: CASSIGTANTEAFF
CDR3nt: TGCGCCAGCAGCATCGGGACAGCGAACACTGAAGCTTTCTTT
j_gene: TRBJ1-1
abundance: -
d_gene: TRBD1
v_gene: TRBV5-1

CDR3aa: CASSVLGQGLHEKLFF
CDR3nt: TGTGCCAGCAGTGTACTGGGACAGGGCCTTCATGAAAAACTGTTTTTT
j_gene: TRBJ1-4
abundance: -
d_gene: TRBD1
v_gene: TRBV28